This T cell receptor (beta chain) was sequenced in a study of blood T cell repertoires in COVID-19. Sequencing used immunoSEQ multiplex PCR; TCRdb keeps in-frame clones, though not all of them. The sample has some 350,000 clones, 88% seen once. The CDR3 is made up of 15 amino acids. J was trimmed by 4 bases and V by 2 bases; bases with no gene match: 5. Per germline, CDR1 MDHEN and CDR2 SYDVKM. J is TRBJ2-1 and V is TRBV28; 7 bases agree with TRBD1. Sequencing was performed on peripheral blood. This receptor was obtained from a woman in her seventies with COVID-19, enrolled during active disease. The CDR3 coding sequence is TGTGCCAGCAGTTTAGTGGACAGGAGTTACAATGAGCAGTTCTTC. This translates into CASSLVDRSYNEQFF.